This is a list of T cell receptor beta chains from one sample in a study of PD-L1 blockade in urothelial cancer. The assay was immunoSEQ multiplex PCR, and TCRdb's table has in-frame clones only and misses some. Of about 130,000 clones in the sample, around 84% were seen once. This material consisted of PBMCs, taken around atezolizumab (anti-PD-L1) treatment. These receptors were collected from a man in his fifties with urothelial cancer. Each CDR3 is given with its conserved first and last residue. D genes are given only for firm matches. The size field is filled for only some rows; it gives once, few, many or a size class.

v_gene	abundance	d_gene	j_gene	CDR3aa	CDR3nt
TRBV11-2	.	.	TRBJ2-7	CASSERTGAWGEQYF	TGTGCCAGCAGCGAACGCACGGGAGCTTGGGGCGAGCAGTACTTC
TRBV11-3	.	.	TRBJ2-6	CASSLGARSSGANVLTF	TGTGCCAGCAGCCTTGGGGCCCGGAGCTCTGGGGCCAACGTCCTGACTTTC
TRBV7-3	.	TRBD2	TRBJ2-7	CASSLAGGLNEQYF	TGTGCCAGCAGCTTAGCGGGAGGACTAAACGAGCAGTACTTC
TRBV21-1	.	.	TRBJ2-7	CASSSSGAKPYEQYF	TGTGCCAGCAGCAGTAGCGGGGCAAAACCCTACGAGCAGTACTTC
TRBV6-6	.	TRBD1	TRBJ1-2	CASSPGTGNGYTF	TGTGCCAGCTCCCCCGGGACAGGGAATGGCTACACCTTC
TRBV18	.	TRBD2	TRBJ2-7	CASLKLAGEGEQYF	TGTGCCAGCTTGAAACTAGCGGGAGAGGGGGAGCAGTACTTC
TRBV11-2	.	.	TRBJ2-3	CASSPYSGSQYF	TGTGCCAGCAGCCCTTACTCCGGTTCGCAGTATTTT
TRBV19	.	.	TRBJ1-6	CASTRQVRYNSPLHF	TGTGCCAGTACTCGACAGGTCAGATATAATTCACCCCTCCACTTT
TRBV28	.	.	TRBJ1-2	CASRKGGSGGYTF	TGTGCCAGCAGAAAGGGAGGGTCCGGCGGCTACACCTTC
TRBV5-4	.	TRBD1	TRBJ1-1	CASTKDRVGSTEAFF	TGTGCCAGCACCAAGGACAGGGTTGGGTCCACTGAAGCTTTCTTT
TRBV11-2	.	.	TRBJ1-1	CASSLGLRGMGIEAFF	TGTGCCAGCAGCTTAGGGTTACGGGGAATGGGCATTGAAGCTTTCTTT
TRBV28	.	TRBD2	TRBJ2-2	CASIGAGGPPGELFF	TGTGCCAGCATAGGGGCGGGAGGGCCTCCCGGGGAGCTGTTTTTT
TRBV15	.	.	TRBJ1-1	CATSRDPGSRGTEAFF	TGTGCCACCAGCAGAGACCCGGGGTCGAGAGGAACTGAAGCTTTCTTT
TRBV19	.	.	TRBJ1-2	CASSISGGLFRGYTF	TGTGCCAGTAGTATAAGTGGTGGACTATTTCGGGGCTACACCTTC
TRBV27	few	TRBD2	TRBJ2-2	CASSFYGGEAGELFF	TGTGCCAGCAGTTTCTACGGGGGGGAAGCCGGGGAGCTGTTTTTT
TRBV28	.	.	TRBJ1-6	CASSSLSDSPLHF	TGTGCCAGCAGTTCCCTATCCGATTCACCCCTCCACTTT
TRBV19	.	.	TRBJ1-4	CASSIARGLNEKLFF	TGTGCCAGTAGTATCGCAAGGGGATTGAATGAAAAACTGTTTTTT
TRBV18	.	.	TRBJ1-5	CASSPSWDKGNQPQHF	TGTGCCAGCTCACCGAGTTGGGACAAAGGTAATCAGCCCCAGCATTTT
TRBV6-1	.	.	TRBJ2-4	CASSEGQLAKNIQYF	TGTGCCAGCAGTGAAGGACAGCTAGCCAAAAACATTCAGTACTTC
TRBV6-1	once	TRBD1	TRBJ1-3	CASGTGPSSGNTIYF	TGTGCCAGCGGGACAGGACCTAGCTCTGGAAACACCATATATTTT
TRBV5-1	.	.	TRBJ2-2	CASTSSKNTGELFF	TGCGCCAGTACTAGCTCTAAGAACACCGGGGAGCTGTTTTTT
TRBV19	.	.	TRBJ1-4	CASSTPRQQWNEKLFF	TGTGCCAGTAGTACCCCTCGACAGCAATGGAATGAAAAACTGTTTTTT
TRBV6-5	once	.	TRBJ2-7	CASSYRGEQYF	TGTGCCAGCAGTTACCGGGGCGAGCAGTACTTC
TRBV5-1	.	TRBD1	TRBJ2-7	CASYGGTGGVDYEQYF	TGCGCCAGCTACGGGGGAACAGGGGGTGTGGATTACGAGCAGTACTTC
TRBV4-2	.	.	TRBJ2-1	CASSQAGTDYNEQFF	TGTGCCAGCAGCCAAGCCGGGACTGACTACAATGAGCAGTTCTTC
TRBV6-1	.	TRBD2	TRBJ2-4	CASIAQTSFGIQYF	TGTGCCAGCATCGCCCAGACTAGCTTCGGCATTCAGTACTTC
TRBV9	once	TRBD2	TRBJ2-6	CASSPPGLNSGANVLTF	TGTGCCAGCAGCCCACCGGGACTAAACTCTGGGGCCAACGTCCTGACTTTC
TRBV28	few	.	TRBJ1-2	CASSLAAAYGYTF	TGTGCCAGCAGTTTGGCTGCTGCCTATGGCTACACCTTC
TRBV11-2	.	TRBD1	TRBJ2-7	CASSLVRTGFHEQYF	TGTGCCAGCAGCTTAGTTAGGACAGGGTTCCACGAGCAGTACTTC
TRBV11-2	.	TRBD2	TRBJ2-4	CASSWTSGRTKNIQYF	TGTGCCAGCAGCTGGACTAGCGGGAGGACCAAAAACATTCAGTACTTC
TRBV7-9	.	.	TRBJ1-3	CASRAGSGNTIYF	TGTGCCAGCAGAGCCGGGTCTGGAAACACCATATATTTT
TRBV6-1	.	.	TRBJ2-1	CASRKGGEGRNEQFF	TGTGCCAGCAGAAAGGGGGGGGAGGGCCGGAATGAGCAGTTCTTC
TRBV9	few	.	TRBJ2-3	CASNLRGSGTDTQYF	TGTGCCAGCAACCTTAGGGGGAGTGGGACAGATACGCAGTATTTT
TRBV19	.	.	TRBJ1-6	CASSTELLGSSYNSPLHF	TGTGCCAGTAGTACGGAGTTATTGGGGAGCTCCTATAATTCACCCCTCCACTTT
TRBV30	many	.	TRBJ1-6	CAWSVGQPDSPLHF	TGTGCCTGGAGTGTTGGACAGCCTGATTCACCCCTCCACTTT
TRBV2	.	TRBD2	TRBJ2-1	CASSASRLASSNEQFF	TGTGCCAGCAGTGCCTCCAGACTAGCGAGTTCCAATGAGCAGTTCTTC
TRBV5-1	.	.	TRBJ2-2	CASSFASTVTGELFF	TGCGCCAGCAGCTTCGCCTCCACAGTGACCGGGGAGCTGTTTTTT
TRBV7-2	.	.	TRBJ2-3	CASSQAIARRTDTQYF	TGTGCCAGCAGTCAAGCGATAGCGAGGAGAACAGATACGCAGTATTTT
TRBV11-3	.	TRBD1	TRBJ2-3	CASSSGQVADTQYF	TGTGCCAGCAGCTCGGGACAGGTAGCCGATACGCAGTATTTT
TRBV1	once	.	TRBJ2-1	CTSSRGTSGLYNEQFF	TGCACCAGCAGCCGAGGGACTAGCGGTCTGTACAATGAGCAGTTCTTC
TRBV30	.	.	TRBJ1-1	CAWSFPGGGTEAFF	TGTGCCTGGAGTTTCCCGGGGGGGGGCACTGAAGCTTTCTTT
TRBV2	few	.	TRBJ2-5	CASSLTKGEGGETQYF	TGTGCCAGCAGTCTAACAAAGGGGGAAGGAGGAGAGACCCAGTACTTC
TRBV6-1	.	TRBD1	TRBJ1-1	CASRSGQGYLEAFF	TGTGCCAGCAGATCGGGACAGGGCTACCTAGAAGCTTTCTTT